A single sample is the source of the 16 T cell receptor beta chains below, sequenced in a study of PD-L1 blockade in urothelial cancer. The method was immunoSEQ multiplex PCR; TCRdb's version includes in-frame clones alone and lacks a portion of them. The sample includes more than 30,000 clones, 75% to 90% of them seen just once. The sequences come from PBMCs, collected around atezolizumab (anti-PD-L1) treatment. All receptors come from a man in his fifties with urothelial cancer.

The CDR3 DNA reads as TGCGCCAGCAGCCTGTCGGACACCCTTAATGAAAAACTGTTTTTT. Its protein product is CASSLSDTLNEKLFF. V is TRBV4-1 and J is TRBJ1-4, with a tentative D call TRBD1 (5 bases). V was shortened by 4 bases and J by 4 bases, with 13 bases between the two germline ends. Germline V gene lookup returns CDR1 MGHRA and CDR2 YSYEKL. This CDR3 has 15 amino acids.

In this sample, this clone turned up once. CDR3 loop: CASSDTRISGANVLTF. CDR3 nucleotides: TGTGCCAGTAGCGACACCCGAATCTCTGGGGCCAACGTCCTGACTTTC. This chain connects TRBV19 to TRBJ2-6; no firm D call. Germline assignment: CDR1 LNHDA and CDR2 SQIVND (reference sequence). The V end lost 6 bases, the J end lost 0 bases, and 12 bases lay between the germline ends. CDR3 length: 16 amino acids. Full variable domain (remainder filled in from reference TRBV19 and TRBJ2-6): DGGITQSPKYLFRKEGQNVTLSCEQNLNHDAMYWYRQDPGQGLRLIYYSQIVNDFQKGDIAEGYSVSREKKESFPLTVTSAQKNPTAFYLCASSDTRISGANVLTFGAGSRLTVL.

V gene TRBV19 combines with J gene TRBJ1-2; 8 nucleotides match TRBD1. This CDR3 contains 14 residues. The ends lost 7 bases at V and 6 bases at J; junction bases unmatched: 10. In germline, CDR1 is LNHDA, CDR2 SQIVND (reference sequence). DNA of the CDR3: TGTGCCAGTACCTTCCGGGACAGGCCGGATGGCTACACCTTC. It encodes CASTFRDRPDGYTF.

This chain links TRBV9 with TRBJ1-4, with TRBD1 matching 9 bases. CDR1 and CDR2 from the germline V gene are SGDLS and YYNGEE. This CDR3 comprises 16 residues. J was trimmed by 7 bases and V by 0 bases; bases with no gene match: 7. CDR3 amino acids: CASSVVGGQGGEKLFF. CDR3 DNA: TGTGCCAGCAGCGTAGTTGGGGGACAGGGAGGTGAAAAACTGTTTTTT.

The CDR3 DNA sequence: TGTGCCAGCAGCACCGCGGACAGGGTGGCCGGGGAGCTGTTTTTT. Amino acid sequence: CASSTADRVAGELFF. The V call is TRBV9, the J call TRBJ2-2; 8 bases agree with TRBD1. CDR3 length equals 15 residues. The V gene's germline CDR1 is SGDLS and CDR2 YYNGEE. The J segment lost 6 bases and the V segment lost 4 bases, leaving 8 bases of the junction unmatched.

The rearrangement uses TRBV5-1 and TRBJ2-7, with 9 positions matching TRBD1. The V and J ends lost 4 bases and 1 base, in that order; junction bases with no gene match: 9. Germline CDR1 and CDR2: SGHRS and YFSETQ. The length of the CDR3 is 16 residues. CDR3 DNA: TGCGCCAGCAGCCCGGAGGGGACAGGGATTTCCTACGAGCAGTACTTC. This codes for CASSPEGTGISYEQYF.

In this sample, this clone turned up a few times. As DNA, the CDR3 is TGTGCCAGCAGAACAGCGGGACTCATCGGTGGCTCCTACAATGAGCAGTTCTTC. Translating it yields CASRTAGLIGGSYNEQFF. The chain recombines TRBV28 with TRBJ2-1, with 7 bases aligning to TRBD2. Germline V gene data show CDR1 as MDHEN and CDR2 as SYDVKM. V lost 6 bases, J lost 0 bases, and 14 bases stayed unmatched. The CDR3 extends over 18 amino acids.

This clone was counted between two and nine times. The gene calls are TRBV5-8 and TRBJ2-7, with TRBD1 identical over 7 bases. The CDR3 runs to 14 residues. The J segment lost 6 bases and the V segment lost 2 bases, leaving 8 bases of the junction unmatched. Germline CDR1 and CDR2: SGHTS and YDEGEE. CDR3 region: CASSLQGPGGEQYF. The CDR3 nucleotides are TGTGCCAGCAGCTTACAGGGGCCGGGTGGCGAGCAGTACTTC.

The V and J genes are TRBV27 and TRBJ1-5; D may be TRBD1 (5 bases). V was clipped by 8 bases and J by 2 bases, with 16 bases between them. Germline V lookup: CDR1 MNHEY, CDR2 SMNVEV (reference sequence). The CDR3 loop spans 15 amino acids. Written as DNA, the CDR3 is TGTGCCAGCGGTAAAAAGGGGAATCGCAATCAGCCCCAGCATTTT. Amino acid sequence: CASGKKGNRNQPQHF.

The chain combines TRBV12-5 with TRBJ2-4, with 12 nucleotides matching TRBD2. J was trimmed by 4 bases and V by 5 bases; bases with no gene match: 6. This CDR3 has 16 residues. The germline gives CDR1 LGHNT, CDR2 FRNRAP. The CDR3 is CASGVTSGGLKNIQYF. The CDR3 coding sequence is TGTGCTAGTGGTGTAACTAGCGGGGGGTTAAAAAACATTCAGTACTTC.

In its sample, this clone was seen once. This chain joins TRBV29-1 and TRBJ2-5; 10 positions agree with TRBD2. There are 14 residues in the CDR3. The J segment lost 2 bases and the V segment lost 6 bases, leaving 6 bases of the junction unmatched. Germline V gives CDR1 SQVTM, CDR2 ANQGSEA. This chain's CDR3 is CSVVGLAVQETQYF. The CDR3 DNA reads TGCAGCGTCGTCGGACTAGCGGTTCAAGAGACCCAGTACTTC.

The chain employs TRBV27 and TRBJ2-3; TRBD2 matches at 9 bases. This CDR3 is 13 amino acids long. Trimming at V came to 6 bases and at J to 9 bases, leaving 7 bases not matched to a gene. Germline CDR1 and CDR2: MNHEY and SMNVEV (reference sequence). CDR3 in DNA: TGTGCCAGCAGATTAGCGGGAGTAAGCACGCAGTATTTT. It codes for CASRLAGVSTQYF.

This clone occurred a few times. The chain joins TRBV19 to TRBJ2-1; perhaps TRBD2 as D (6 bases). The CDR3 consists of 15 residues. CDR1 LNHDA and CDR2 SQIVND come from the germline V gene (reference sequence). V lost 1 base and J 4 bases, leaving 11 bases between the germline ends. The CDR3 loop reads CASSIVASAYNEQFF. CDR3 nucleotides: TGTGCCAGTAGTATAGTGGCTAGCGCATACAATGAGCAGTTCTTC.

The V gene is TRBV7-2, the J gene TRBJ1-2, with 7 bases aligning to TRBD1. Germline-derived CDR1 and CDR2 are SGHTA and FQGNSA. CDR3 length equals 18 residues. V shed 5 bases, J shed 6 bases, and the junction held 21 bases outside the gene matches. CDR3 region: CASSSRTAIWTGRDGYTF. The CDR3 DNA reads as TGTGCCAGCAGCAGTCGGACAGCAATATGGACAGGCAGGGATGGCTACACCTTC. Full variable domain (rest looked up from reference TRBV7-2 and TRBJ1-2): GAGVSQSPSNKVTEKGKDVELRCDPISGHTALYWYRQSLGQGLEFLIYFQGNSAPDKSGLPSDRFSAERTGGSVSTLTIQRTQQEDSAVYLCASSSRTAIWTGRDGYTFGSGTRLTVV.

The V call is TRBV2, the J call TRBJ2-2; D is possibly TRBD1 (7 bases). The CDR3 is 14 amino acids. Trimming left V 8 bases short and J 2 bases short, with 12 bases between. Germline CDR1 SNHLY, CDR2 FYNNEI. The CDR3 coding sequence is TGTGCCAGCTACAGGGGAGGTAACACCGGGGAGCTGTTTTTT. It yields the protein CASYRGGNTGELFF. Complete variable domain (other parts from reference TRBV2 and TRBJ2-2): EPEVTQTPSHQVTQMGQEVILRCVPISNHLYFYWYRQILGQKVEFLVSFYNNEISEKSEIFDDQFSVERPDGSNFTLKIRSTKLEDSAMYFCASYRGGNTGELFFGEGSRLTVL.

The chain couples TRBV2 to TRBJ2-5; TRBD2 matches at 7 bases. This CDR3 spans 15 amino acids. CDR1 is SNHLY, CDR2 FYNNEI, per germline. V lost 6 bases to trimming and J lost 4 bases; unmatched junction nucleotides: 11. The CDR3 nucleotides read TGTGCCAGCAGAAACGGACTAGTCGATGGAGAGACCCAGTACTTC. Translation: CASRNGLVDGETQYF.